The 14 T cell receptor beta chains in this list originate from one sample, sequenced in a study of T cells in Graves' hyperthyroidism and ophthalmopathy. Amplified TCR beta CDR3 regions derived from RNA transcripts. Researchers ran a first-round RT-PCR on the TCR CDR3 using the HTBI primer set. TCRdb reanalysed the multiplex PCR reads using MiXCR and keeps one entry per CDR3 protein. The sample holds a few hundred thousand distinct CDR3 sequences; more than 45% are singletons and the top ten take roughly 8.2%. Sequencing was performed on peripheral blood or thyroid tissue (not recorded which). The receptors were gathered from a woman under 30 with Graves' hyperthyroidism.

This clonotype was recorded at least ten times. The genes are TRBV12-3 or TRBV12-4 and TRBJ1-6; D is ambiguous. The CDR3 sequence is 14 residues long. V shed 5 bases and J shed 5 bases, with 10 bases lying between them. CDR3: CASSEDGDNSPLHF. The CDR3 nucleotides are TGTGCCAGCAGTGAAGACGGGGATAATTCACCCCTCCACTTT.

The chain is built from TRBV11-3 and TRBJ2-7; D unresolved. V was trimmed by 1 base and J by 7 bases, leaving 11 bases between them. The CDR3 sequence is 13 residues long. Germline V gene sequence: CDR1 SGHNT, CDR2 YENEEA. The CDR3 DNA reads as TGTGCCAGCAGCTTAGTACACAACAATGAGCAGTACTTC. It encodes CASSLVHNNEQYF.

The chain combines TRBV29-1 with TRBJ1-4, with TRBD1 matching over 9 bases. The trim removed 8 bases at V and 5 bases at J, leaving 6 bases unmatched. Germline V gives CDR1 SQVTM, CDR2 ANQGSEA. The CDR3 length is 13 residues. Here the CDR3 reads CSWGQGGNEKLFF. CDR3 sequence (DNA): TGCAGCTGGGGACAGGGCGGAAATGAAAAACTGTTTTTT.

The rearrangement links TRBV29-1 to TRBJ1-1, with 8 nucleotides matching TRBD1. The CDR3 is 15 residues long. Germline V CDR1 and CDR2: SQVTM, ANQGSEA. J lost 4 bases, V lost 4 bases, and 11 bases had no gene match. The CDR3 protein is CSVVPQGAFGTEAFF. The CDR3 region has the DNA TGCAGCGTTGTTCCGCAGGGGGCCTTTGGCACTGAAGCTTTCTTT.

This clonotype has just one count. At one end the junction does not follow the germline gene, possibly because of a read error. The gene calls are TRBV25-1 and TRBJ1-2; 7 bases are shared with TRBD1. The CDR3 extends over 15 amino acids. Germline CDR1 and CDR2: MGHDK and SYGVNS. CDR3 loop: CTSRDRPTGNYGYTF. DNA for the CDR3: TGTACCAGCAGAGACCGTCCGACAGGGAACTATGGCTACACCTTC.

CDR3 coding DNA: TGTGCCAGCAGCTTCGTAGGGCCCCCGACAGGGGCTTTCTTT. Translating it yields CASSFVGPPTGAFF. The chain links TRBV13 to TRBJ1-1; 7 bases fit TRBD1. CDR3 length: 14 residues. With V trimmed by 3 bases and J by 11 bases, 12 bases remained unmatched. The germline gives CDR1 PRHDT, CDR2 FYEKMQ (reference sequence).

This clonotype was recorded at least ten times. V is TRBV7-2 and J is TRBJ1-2; D may be TRBD1 (5 bases). The CDR3 covers 12 residues. V lost 5 bases and J lost 12, with 16 bases in between. Germline V gene sequence: CDR1 SGHTA, CDR2 FQGNSA. The CDR3 bases are TGTGCCAGCAGCCAAGGGGACCCTGCAAACACCTTC. It specifies CASSQGDPANTF.

The chain is built from TRBV2 and TRBJ1-2; no clear D gene. The length of the CDR3 is 14 residues. CDR1 and CDR2 from the germline V gene are SNHLY and FYNNEI. The V and J ends lost 6 bases and 8 bases respectively, with 19 bases between them. Written as DNA, the CDR3 is TGTGCCAGCAGGGGCCTGGAAAGCCAAGGAGGCTACACCTTC. It is translated as CASRGLESQGGYTF.

This clonotype was counted at least ten times. The CDR3 DNA reads as TGCAGTGCTAGAGGCCAACCCGGGGAGACCCAGTACTTC. Protein sequence: CSARGQPGETQYF. V gene TRBV20-1 combines with J gene TRBJ2-5; D gene ambiguous. CDR1 is DFQATT, CDR2 SNEGSKA, per germline (reference sequence). V lost 1 base, J lost 5 bases, and 11 bases lay in between. The CDR3 is 13 residues long.

This clonotype has ten or more counts. This chain links TRBV7-6 with TRBJ1-5; 8 bases line up with TRBD1. Germline trimming cut 5 bases from V and 5 bases from J; bases unmatched to any gene: 5. From germline, CDR1 is SGHVS and CDR2 FNYEAQ. CDR3 size: 14 residues. The CDR3 DNA follows: TGTGCCAGCAGCGCTGGACAGGGAGATCAGCCCCAGCATTTT. It specifies CASSAGQGDQPQHF.

This clonotype was seen ten or more times. The V call is TRBV2, the J call TRBJ1-4; 8 positions match TRBD1. The ends lost 9 bases at V and 7 bases at J; junction bases unmatched: 7. The CDR3 has 13 amino acids. Per the germline V gene, CDR1 is SNHLY and CDR2 is FYNNEI. CDR3 sequence reads: CASRTGRTEKLFF. In nucleotides, the CDR3 is TGTGCCAGTAGGACAGGGAGGACTGAAAAACTGTTTTTT.

The genes are TRBV6-6 and TRBJ1-1, with 11 bases that match TRBD1. Germline CDR1 is MNHNY and CDR2 is SVGAGI (reference sequence). The CDR3 is 16 residues long. V lost 6 bases to trimming and J lost 0 bases; unmatched junction nucleotides: 6. The CDR3 spells CASRTGQGALNTEAFF. The CDR3 DNA sequence: TGTGCCAGCAGAACCGGACAGGGGGCCTTGAACACTGAAGCTTTCTTT.

This clonotype showed up many times. The CDR3 spells CASSSRDGRAYF. The CDR3 DNA sequence: TGTGCCAGCAGCAGTAGGGACGGCCGTGCGTACTTC. V gene TRBV12-3 or TRBV12-4 combines with J gene TRBJ2-7; either TRBD1 or TRBD2 may supply D (5 bases each). Trimming left V 6 bases short and J 12 bases short, with 18 bases between. CDR3 length: 12 amino acids.

The rearrangement uses TRBV7-2 and TRBJ2-7; D is perhaps TRBD1 (7 bases). Trimming removed 8 bases at V and 4 bases at J, with 18 bases between. The CDR3 sequence is 14 residues long. The germline V gene encodes CDR1 SGHTA and CDR2 FQGNSA. In nucleotides, the CDR3 is TGTGCCAGCGGACAGGCGGGCGGGATGTACGAGCAGTACTTC. Its protein is CASGQAGGMYEQYF.